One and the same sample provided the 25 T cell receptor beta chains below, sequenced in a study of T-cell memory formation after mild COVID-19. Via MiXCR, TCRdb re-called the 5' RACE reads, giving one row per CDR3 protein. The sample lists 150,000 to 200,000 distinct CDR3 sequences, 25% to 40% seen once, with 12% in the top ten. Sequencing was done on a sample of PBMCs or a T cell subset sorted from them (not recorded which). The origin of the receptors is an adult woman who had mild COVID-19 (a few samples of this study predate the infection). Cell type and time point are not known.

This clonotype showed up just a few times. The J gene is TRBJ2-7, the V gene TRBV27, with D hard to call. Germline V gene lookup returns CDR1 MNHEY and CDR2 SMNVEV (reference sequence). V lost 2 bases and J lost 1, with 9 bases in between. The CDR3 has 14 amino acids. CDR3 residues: CASSLAGESYEQYF. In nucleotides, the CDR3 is TGTGCCAGCAGTTTAGCAGGAGAGTCCTACGAGCAGTACTTC.

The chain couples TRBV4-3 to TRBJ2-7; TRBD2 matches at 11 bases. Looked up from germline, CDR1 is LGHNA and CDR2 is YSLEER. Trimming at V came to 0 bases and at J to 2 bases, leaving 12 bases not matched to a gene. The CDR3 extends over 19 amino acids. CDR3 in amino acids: CASSQERTTSGMIPYEQYF. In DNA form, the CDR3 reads TGCGCCAGCAGCCAAGAGCGGACGACTAGCGGGATGATCCCCTACGAGCAGTACTTC.

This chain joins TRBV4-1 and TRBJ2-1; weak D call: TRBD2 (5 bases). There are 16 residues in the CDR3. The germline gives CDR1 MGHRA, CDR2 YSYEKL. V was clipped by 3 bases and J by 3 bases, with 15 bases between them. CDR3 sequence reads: CASSHWQGGDYNEQFF. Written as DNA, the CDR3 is TGCGCCAGCAGCCACTGGCAAGGAGGTGACTACAATGAGCAGTTCTTC.

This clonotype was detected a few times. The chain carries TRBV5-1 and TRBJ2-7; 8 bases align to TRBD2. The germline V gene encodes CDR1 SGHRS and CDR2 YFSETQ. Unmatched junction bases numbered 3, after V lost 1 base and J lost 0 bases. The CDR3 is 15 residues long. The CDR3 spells CASSLLTSGSYEQYF. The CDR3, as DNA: TGCGCCAGCAGCTTGCTAACTAGCGGCTCCTACGAGCAGTACTTC.

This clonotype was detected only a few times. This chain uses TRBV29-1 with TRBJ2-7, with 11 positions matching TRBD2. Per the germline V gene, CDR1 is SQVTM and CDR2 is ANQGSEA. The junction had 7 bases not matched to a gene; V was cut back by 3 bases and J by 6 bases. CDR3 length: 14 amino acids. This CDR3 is CSVEVLAGVGEQYF. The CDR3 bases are TGCAGCGTTGAGGTACTAGCGGGAGTCGGCGAGCAGTACTTC.

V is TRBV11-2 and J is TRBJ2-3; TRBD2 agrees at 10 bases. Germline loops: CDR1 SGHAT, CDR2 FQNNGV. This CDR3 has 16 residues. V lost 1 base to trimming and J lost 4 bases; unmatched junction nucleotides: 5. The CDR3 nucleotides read TGTGCCAGCAGCTTAGGGGCTAGCGGGGGTTCAGATACGCAGTATTTT. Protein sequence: CASSLGASGGSDTQYF.

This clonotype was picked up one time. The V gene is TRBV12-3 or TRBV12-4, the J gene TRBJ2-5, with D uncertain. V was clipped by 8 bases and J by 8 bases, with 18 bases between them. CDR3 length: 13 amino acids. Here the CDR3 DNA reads TGTGCCAGCTGCCTCTCTCGGTCAGGCACCCAGTACTTC. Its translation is CASCLSRSGTQYF.

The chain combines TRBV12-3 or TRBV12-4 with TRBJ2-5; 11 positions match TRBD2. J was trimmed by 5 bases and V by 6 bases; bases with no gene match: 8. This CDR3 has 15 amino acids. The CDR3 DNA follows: TGTGCCAGCAGATCCTTAGCGGGGGGGCCGGAGACCCAGTACTTC. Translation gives CASRSLAGGPETQYF.

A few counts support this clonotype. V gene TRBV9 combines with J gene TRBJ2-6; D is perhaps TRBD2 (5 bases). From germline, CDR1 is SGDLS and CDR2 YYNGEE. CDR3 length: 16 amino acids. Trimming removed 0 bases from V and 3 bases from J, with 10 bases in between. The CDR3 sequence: CASSVESGVGANVLTF. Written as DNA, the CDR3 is TGTGCCAGCAGCGTAGAGTCCGGGGTTGGGGCCAACGTCCTGACTTTC.

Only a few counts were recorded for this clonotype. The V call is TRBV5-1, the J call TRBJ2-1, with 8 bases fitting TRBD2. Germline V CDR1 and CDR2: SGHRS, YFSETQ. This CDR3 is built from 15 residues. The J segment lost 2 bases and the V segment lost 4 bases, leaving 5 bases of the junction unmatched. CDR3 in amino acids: CASSNSGATYNEQFF. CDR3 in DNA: TGCGCCAGCAGCAATAGCGGGGCCACCTACAATGAGCAGTTCTTC. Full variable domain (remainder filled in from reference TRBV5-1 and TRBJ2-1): KAGVTQTPRYLIKTRGQQVTLSCSPISGHRSVSWYQQTPGQGLQFLFEYFSETQRNKGNFPGRFSGRQFSNSRSEMNVSTLELGDSALYLCASSNSGATYNEQFFGPGTRLTVL.

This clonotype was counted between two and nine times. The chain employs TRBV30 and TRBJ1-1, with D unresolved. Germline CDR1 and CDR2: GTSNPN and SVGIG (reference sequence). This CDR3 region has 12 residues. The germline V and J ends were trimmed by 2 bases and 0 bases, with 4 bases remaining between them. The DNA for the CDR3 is TGTGCCTGGAGTCCTATGAACACTGAAGCTTTCTTT. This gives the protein CAWSPMNTEAFF. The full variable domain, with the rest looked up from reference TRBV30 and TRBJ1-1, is SQTIHQWPATLVQPVGSPLSLECTVEGTSNPNLYWYRQAAGRGLQLLFYSVGIGQISSEVPQNLSASRPQDRQFILSSKKLLLSDSGFYLCAWSPMNTEAFFGQGTRLTVV.

The CDR3 nucleotides are TGTGCCACCAGTGCCATTGAGACGGGACTAGCGGGAGACAGACGAGAGACCCAGTACTTC. Translating it yields CATSAIETGLAGDRRETQYF. The rearrangement uses TRBV24-1 and TRBJ2-5, with TRBD2 matching over 14 bases. The germline V gene encodes CDR1 KGHDR and CDR2 SFDVKD. Losses at the gene ends were 5 bases for V and 4 bases for J; bases not matched to a gene: 17. The CDR3 covers 20 residues.

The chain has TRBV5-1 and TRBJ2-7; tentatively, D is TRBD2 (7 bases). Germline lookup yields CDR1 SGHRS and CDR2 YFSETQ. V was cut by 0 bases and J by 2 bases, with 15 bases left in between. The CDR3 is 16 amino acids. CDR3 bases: TGCGCCAGCAGCTTGGTCCCGGCGGGGGCGGCCTACGAGCAGTACTTC. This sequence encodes CASSLVPAGAAYEQYF.

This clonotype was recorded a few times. CDR3 loop: CASSQQGYEQFF. The CDR3 DNA sequence: TGTGCCAGCAGTCAACAGGGTTATGAGCAGTTCTTC. J is TRBJ2-1 and V is TRBV7-6; maybe TRBD1 (6 bases). From germline, CDR1 is SGHVS and CDR2 FNYEAQ. Between the trimmed V and J ends, which lost 6 bases and 8 bases, there was a span of 11 bases. The CDR3 runs to 12 residues.

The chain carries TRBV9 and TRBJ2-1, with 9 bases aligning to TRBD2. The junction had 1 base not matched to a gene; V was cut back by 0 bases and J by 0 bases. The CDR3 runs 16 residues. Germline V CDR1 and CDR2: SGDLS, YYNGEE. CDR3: CASSVASGNSYNEQFF. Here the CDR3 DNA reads TGTGCCAGCAGCGTAGCTAGCGGGAACTCCTACAATGAGCAGTTCTTC.

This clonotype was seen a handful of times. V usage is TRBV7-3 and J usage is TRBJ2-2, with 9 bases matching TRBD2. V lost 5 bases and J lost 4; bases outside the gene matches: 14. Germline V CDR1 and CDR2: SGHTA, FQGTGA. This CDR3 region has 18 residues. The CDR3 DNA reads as TGTGCCAGCAGCCCCGCGCTAGCGGGACCCCGGGGCACCGGGGAGCTGTTTTTT. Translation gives CASSPALAGPRGTGELFF.

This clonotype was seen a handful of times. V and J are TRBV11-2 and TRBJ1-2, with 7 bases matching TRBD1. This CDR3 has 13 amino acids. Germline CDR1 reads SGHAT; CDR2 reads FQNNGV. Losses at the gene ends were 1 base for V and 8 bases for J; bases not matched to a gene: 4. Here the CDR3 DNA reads TGTGCCAGCAGCTTAGTGGCAGGGGGAGGCTACACCTTC. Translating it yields CASSLVAGGGYTF.

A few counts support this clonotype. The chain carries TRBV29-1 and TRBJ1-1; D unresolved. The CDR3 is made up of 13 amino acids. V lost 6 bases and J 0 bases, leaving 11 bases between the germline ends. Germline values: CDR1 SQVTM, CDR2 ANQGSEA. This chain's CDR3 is CSVVGRMNTEAFF. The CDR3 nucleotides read TGCAGCGTGGTCGGACGGATGAACACTGAAGCTTTCTTT. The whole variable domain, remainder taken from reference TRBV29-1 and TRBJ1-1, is SAVISQKPSRDICQRGTSLTIQCQVDSQVTMMFWYRQQPGQSLTLIATANQGSEATYESGFVIDKFPISRPNLTFSTLTVSNMSPEDSSIYLCSVVGRMNTEAFFGQGTRLTVV.

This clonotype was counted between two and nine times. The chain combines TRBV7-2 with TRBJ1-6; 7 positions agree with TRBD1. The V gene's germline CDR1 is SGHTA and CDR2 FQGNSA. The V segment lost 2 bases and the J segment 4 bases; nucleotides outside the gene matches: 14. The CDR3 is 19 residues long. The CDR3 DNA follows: TGTGCCAGCAGCTTACAGGGCCAGGGGGGAATTTTGTATAATTCACCCCTCCACTTT. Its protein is CASSLQGQGGILYNSPLHF.

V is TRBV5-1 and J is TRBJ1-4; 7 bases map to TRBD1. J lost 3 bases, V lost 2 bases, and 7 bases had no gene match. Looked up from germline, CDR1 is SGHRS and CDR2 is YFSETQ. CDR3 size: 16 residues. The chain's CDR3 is CASSFGYRGPNEKLFF. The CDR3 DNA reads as TGCGCCAGCAGCTTCGGGTACAGGGGTCCTAATGAAAAACTGTTTTTT.

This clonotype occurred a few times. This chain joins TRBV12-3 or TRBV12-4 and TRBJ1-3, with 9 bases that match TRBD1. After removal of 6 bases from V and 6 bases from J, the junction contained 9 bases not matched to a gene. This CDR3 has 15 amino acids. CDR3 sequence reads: CASRTQGARVNTIYF. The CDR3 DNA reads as TGTGCCAGCAGAACACAGGGGGCGCGTGTAAACACCATATATTTT.

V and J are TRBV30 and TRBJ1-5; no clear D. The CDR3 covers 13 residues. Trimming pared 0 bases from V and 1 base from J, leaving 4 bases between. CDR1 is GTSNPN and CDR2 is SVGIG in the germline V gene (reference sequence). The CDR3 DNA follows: TGTGCCTGGAGTGTAGACAGCAATCAGCCCCAGCATTTT. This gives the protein CAWSVDSNQPQHF.

CDR3 DNA: TGCAGTGCTAGACCAACGGAGGGCACTGAAGCTTTCTTT. Translated, it gives CSARPTEGTEAFF. The chain uses TRBV20-1 and TRBJ1-1; no firm D call. V gave up 2 bases and J gave up 4 bases, with 11 bases separating them. The CDR3 extends over 13 amino acids. Germline CDR1 and CDR2: DFQATT and SNEGSKA (reference sequence).

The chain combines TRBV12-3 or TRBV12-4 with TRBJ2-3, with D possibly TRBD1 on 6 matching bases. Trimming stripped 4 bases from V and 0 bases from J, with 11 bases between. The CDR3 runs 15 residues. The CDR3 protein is CASSSPGESTDTQYF. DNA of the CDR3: TGTGCCAGCAGTTCACCAGGGGAGAGCACAGATACGCAGTATTTT.

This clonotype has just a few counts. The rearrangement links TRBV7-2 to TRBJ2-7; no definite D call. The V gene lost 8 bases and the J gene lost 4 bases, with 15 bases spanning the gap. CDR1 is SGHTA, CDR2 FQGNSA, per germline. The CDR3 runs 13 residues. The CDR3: CASGRASWYEQYF. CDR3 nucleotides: TGTGCCAGCGGCCGGGCCTCATGGTACGAGCAGTACTTC.